This T cell receptor beta chain was sequenced during a study of blood T cell repertoires in COVID-19. The wider study: Sources were T cells, B-cell-depleted T cells, or PBMCs; the material itself was cDNA or gDNA.

Using immunoSEQ multiplex PCR, the repertoire was profiled, and TCRdb retains in-frame clones only, with some absent. Of about 240,000 clones in the sample, more than 75% were seen once. Germline values: CDR1 LGHNA, CDR2 YNFKEQ. The CDR3 length is 19 residues. Trimming removed 0 bases from V and 0 bases from J, with 18 bases in between. This sequence joins TRBV4-2 and TRBJ1-3, with TRBD1 as a possible D gene (6 bases). Input material: PBMCs or T cells enriched from blood (not recorded which). This receptor was obtained from a woman in her thirties or forties with acute COVID-19. CDR3 sequence reads: CASSQDRGQNFGSGNTIYF. For the CDR3, the DNA is TGTGCCAGCAGCCAAGATAGAGGACAGAACTTCGGCTCTGGAAACACCATATATTTT.